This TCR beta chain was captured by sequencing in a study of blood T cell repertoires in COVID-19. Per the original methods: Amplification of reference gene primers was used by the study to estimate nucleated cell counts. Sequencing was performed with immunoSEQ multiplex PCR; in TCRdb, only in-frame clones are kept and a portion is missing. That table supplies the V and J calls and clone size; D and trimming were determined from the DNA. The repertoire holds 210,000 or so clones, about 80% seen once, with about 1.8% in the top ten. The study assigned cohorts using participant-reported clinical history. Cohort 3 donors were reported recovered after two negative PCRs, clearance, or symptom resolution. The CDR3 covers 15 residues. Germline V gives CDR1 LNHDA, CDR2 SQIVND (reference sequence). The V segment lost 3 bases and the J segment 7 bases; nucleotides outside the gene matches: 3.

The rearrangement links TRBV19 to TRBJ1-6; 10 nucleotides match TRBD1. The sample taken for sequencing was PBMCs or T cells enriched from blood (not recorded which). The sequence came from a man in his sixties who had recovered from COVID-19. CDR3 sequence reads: CASSIWGQGNSPLHF. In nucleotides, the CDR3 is TGTGCCAGTAGTATCTGGGGACAGGGGAATTCACCCCTCCACTTT. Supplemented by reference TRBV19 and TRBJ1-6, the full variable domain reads DGGITQSPKYLFRKEGQNVTLSCEQNLNHDAMYWYRQDPGQGLRLIYYSQIVNDFQKGDIAEGYSVSREKKESFPLTVTSAQKNPTAFYLCASSIWGQGNSPLHFGNGTRLTVT.